The subject of this entry is one T cell receptor (beta chain). Its antigen is currently unknown. Anyone with autoimmune disease history or systemic immunosuppression was excluded. Clones were read by immunoSEQ multiplex PCR, and TCRdb kept only the in-frame ones, dropping some. The table records 50,000 to 75,000 clones, roughly nine tenths of them present only once. The sample comes from a study of OX40 agonist ivuxolimab in advanced cancers. Study details: Two cutaneous melanoma patients and one hepatocellular carcinoma patient, three in all, had partial responses. Overall study findings and caveats: On average, a greater number of expanded clones characterised CD8+ T cells relative to CD4+.

The CDR3 consists of 16 residues. The germline CDR1 and CDR2 sequences are LGHNA and YSLEER. Trimming removed 0 bases from V and 4 bases from J, with 13 bases in between. This sample comprised CD4+ or CD8+ T cells sorted from blood, obtained in a trial of the OX40 agonist ivuxolimab. The source is an adult with an advanced solid tumor such as melanoma, head and neck, liver or kidney cancer. This chain uses TRBV4-3 with TRBJ1-3; D gene ambiguous. The CDR3 DNA reads TGCGCCAGCAGCCAAGATATGGGAACGGTGGGAAACACCATATATTTT. Translating gives CASSQDMGTVGNTIYF.